The TCR beta chain under discussion was sequenced for a study of cytomegalovirus exposure and HLA in healthy donors (dated by TCRdb to the late 2010s). Turning to the overall study: In an earlier analysis of 450 to 750 of the donors, about 270 Gb of sequence data and approximately 100 million unique TCR beta sequences from about 179 million T cells were reported. In a later analysis, previously published TCR beta repertoires from fewer than 750 donors were re-analyzed and high-resolution HLA genotyping was added so that TCR occurrence patterns could be studied. In a later genetic analysis, genome-wide SNP genotypes for about 55% of the 666 donors were used, and that subset was treated as a discovery cohort. Alongside the repertoire data, information on donor age, sex, ethnicity and CMV serostatus was compiled. The aim of the study was to test whether cataloging public T cell receptors could identify signatures of past pathogen exposure. The T cell repertoires of 666 subjects were profiled by immunosequencing and related to cytomegalovirus serostatus. Along with the roughly 670-subject first cohort, a separate validation cohort of about 110 different subjects was used. Among over 350 genotyped donors of the cohort, an average of approximately 250,000 unique TCR beta nucleotide sequences were sequenced per donor, 15% to 20% of them non-productive. HLA typing covered class I and class II loci at four-digit resolution. The number of typed donors differed by locus: about 620-630 for A, B, C, DRB1 and DQB1; some 500 for DQA1; approximately 610 for DPA1; and about 450 for DPB1. An early release that covered some 630 HLA-typed donors contained about 300 gigabases of sequencing data and 85 million to 100 million unique TCR sequences. The genetic ancestry cluster associated with self-reported Caucasian donors included over 65% of the 398 genotyped donors. Four or five DR-DQ haplotypes were treated as single units for association and clustering because of strong linkage in the cohort. Every discovery cohort repertoire had been produced on one sequencing platform. In an earlier analysis of several hundred of the donors, high-throughput TCR beta sequencing was used to judge whether each TCR beta V gene segment behaved as functional or pseudogenic. In the later analysis, no new phenotypic data were used to find candidate immune exposures; instead, reliance was placed on TCR beta sequences and their occurrence across donors. High-throughput TCR immunosequencing, statistical association of individual TCRs with disease status, and machine learning were combined to predict cytomegalovirus infection status.

The cohort was made up of several hundred healthy bone marrow donors. At the time of sampling, every cohort member was nominally healthy, though immune exposures that went unrecorded were likely present. The donor was CMV seronegative and belonged to the group of approximately 320 seronegative cohort members. A peripheral blood sample was collected from each donor, and TCR beta sequencing was performed on peripheral blood mononuclear cells. Genomic DNA extraction from the blood cell samples was performed with the Qiagen DNeasy Blood Extraction Kit. Results and caveats for the whole study, not just this receptor: For the cohort, immune exposure information was limited to CMV serostatus. Roughly uniform sequencing depth across donors was assumed in presence/absence analyses, although this assumption may not hold. In this cohort, only TCR beta chains were sequenced, and detectable features were limited by the absence of alpha or paired-chain data. Most TCR sequences were observed very rarely across donors, whereas some public TCRs were present in many individuals. In a later genetic analysis, a missense DCLRE1C variant was associated with V-gene and J-gene trimming of TCR beta chains, and the association was replicated in an independent cohort. A group of highly shared sequence variants was considered likely to be a technical artifact of the sequencing pipeline. A few of the identified cytomegalovirus-associated TCR beta chains were confirmed in vitro to be specific for cytomegalovirus antigens. The 87-base-pair reads could not distinguish some IMGT-functional V segments, including TRBV6-2 and TRBV6-3, so those segments were excluded. It was suggested by the authors that the approach could potentially be generalized to other disease states and immunological phenotypes. According to a later analysis, TCR association rates differed among HLA loci, with DRB1 alleles showing the most associated TCRs and HLA-C alleles showing the fewest. A further reported finding was that TCR beta sequences accurately predicted the HLA-A and HLA-B alleles for most subjects in the first cohort. Because HLA typing was unavailable for some donors at each locus, only the typed subset was used in association tests. Cytomegalovirus status was reported to be diagnosed by the classifier with high specificity and sensitivity in both the original and validation cohorts. Assigning TCR associations to individual alleles was difficult when HLA alleles, especially DR and DQ, strongly co-occurred. In a later analysis, several top co-occurrence clusters were reported to appear linked to parvovirus B19, influenza, CMV and Epstein-Barr virus. Linkage disequilibrium might explain the correlated functional status among segregating V segments, but an unknown experimental factor could not be excluded. In a later analysis, most CMV-associated TCR beta chains were found to appear HLA-restricted, with HLA associations seemingly driven largely by CMV exposure. In a later analysis, HLA-associated TCR beta chains showed more clonal expansion and lower generation probabilities than non-associated chains that were equally common. According to a later genetic analysis, donors in an Asian-associated ancestry cluster had fewer N-insertions in productive TCRs than the approximately 650-donor mean. The study gave a list of under 200 TCR beta chains associated with cytomegalovirus. An earlier analysis of 587 of the donors showed that most TCR beta V segments appeared in productive rearrangements either about 87% or about 30% of the time, which broadly matched IMGT annotations. Seventeen rarely observed V segments, including chromosome 9 orphons, were excluded from the earlier analysis of several hundred of the donors because counts were too low. In a later analysis, 16,951 TCR beta sequences were associated with specific HLA alleles at a false discovery rate of 0.05.

As concerns this clone: Its antigen remains undetermined. Per-base quality was not reported, and no clone a single base away is much larger than it.

The receptor library was made with the immunoSEQ multiplex PCR assay. For the multiplex PCR, a mixture combining 60 forward primers for TCR Vbeta segments and 13 reverse primers for TCR Jbeta segments was used. A multiplex PCR assay on genomic DNA amplified the CDR3 region of rearranged TCR beta genes. On the Illumina HiSeq System, the amplified TCR beta libraries were sequenced as 87-base-pair reads. The original methods were these. A later analysis tallied approximately 87 million unique TCR beta chains across the 550 to 850 repertoires, and approximately 11 million of those chains were shared by two or more donors. A nearest-neighbor algorithm error-corrected the raw reads and collapsed the reads into unique sequences, merging closely related sequences to remove PCR and sequencing errors. To assign V, D and J gene segments, CDR3 sequences were aligned to IMGT reference sequences. For a sequence to be retained, at least a six-nucleotide match to both a V gene segment and a J gene segment was required. Rearrangements were classified as productive when the CDR3 lacked stop codons and remained in frame with V and J, and all other rearrangements were classified as non-productive. CDR3 was defined according to IMGT convention as the region running from the second conserved V-encoded cysteine to the conserved J-encoded phenylalanine. Sequences without an unambiguous match to a single V gene segment were excluded from the earlier analysis of almost 600 of the donors. An earlier analysis of several hundred of the donors called V segments functional above 56.7% productive rearrangements and segregating when the between-donor standard deviation exceeded 5%. To diagnose cytomegalovirus status from the catalog of TCR beta chain sequences, a statistical classification framework was built. V and J gene assignment, in a later analysis, came from comparing TCR nucleotide sequences with IMGT/GENE-DB human TR gene sequences. A later analysis assigned CDR3 sequences and most-parsimonious VDJ recombination scenarios with the TCRdist pipeline. In a later analysis, every TCR beta chain was defined by the combination of its CDR3 amino acid sequence and its V-gene family, and reads without a unique V-gene family were dropped. A later analysis removed roughly 590 highly shared, low-generation-probability nucleotide sequences to deal with suspected cross-contamination and a sequencing artifact. In a later analysis, a clonal expansion index for each public chain was calculated from normalized within-repertoire ranks of inferred template counts. Generation probabilities in a later analysis came from a VDJ recombination model fitted to out-of-frame rearrangements, and those results were checked against IGoR. A later analysis scored TCR-TCR, TCR-HLA and TCR-CMV co-occurrence with hypergeometric tests, applying a repertoire-size bias correction to TCR pairs. False discovery rates were estimated in a later analysis by permuting HLA or CMV assignments 20 times. In a later analysis, co-occurring TCRs were grouped with DBSCAN, and TCRdist sequence similarity was added when clustering was performed within HLA-allele-positive subsets. Repertoires with fewer than 30,000 or more than 120,000 public chains, plus five repertoires with anomalous nucleotide sharing, were excluded from co-occurrence clustering. As stored in TCRdb, this immuneACCESS dataset retains in-frame rearrangements with V and J assigned. A fraction of the clones does not appear; measured against another copy, unresolved V genes explain less than half of the discrepancy, and the remainder lacks a known reason. Clonal size and the V and J genes are those of that table, whereas D and trimming came from the DNA. The sample table lists about 120,000 clones, approximately 72% of them with a count of one. The biggest ten clones account for about 1.5% of the sample.

The CDR3 measures 12 amino acids from cysteine to phenylalanine. Left in the record is the CDR3 DNA by itself, 36 bases read in frame from the first base. At the junction V is shortened by 4 bases and J by 7 bases; bases outside the gene matches: 4. Based on the germline V gene (reference sequence), the CDR1 and CDR2 sequences are MNHEY and SMNVEV. The V gene is TRBV27 and the J gene is TRBJ2-7; 7 central bases correspond to TRBD1. This clonotype was sampled from a man in his late teens or twenties in good health and CMV-seronegative. The source material was PBMCs. The bases are TGTGCCAGCAGTTCGACAGGGCGAGAGCAGTACTTC. This gives the protein CASSSTGREQYF.